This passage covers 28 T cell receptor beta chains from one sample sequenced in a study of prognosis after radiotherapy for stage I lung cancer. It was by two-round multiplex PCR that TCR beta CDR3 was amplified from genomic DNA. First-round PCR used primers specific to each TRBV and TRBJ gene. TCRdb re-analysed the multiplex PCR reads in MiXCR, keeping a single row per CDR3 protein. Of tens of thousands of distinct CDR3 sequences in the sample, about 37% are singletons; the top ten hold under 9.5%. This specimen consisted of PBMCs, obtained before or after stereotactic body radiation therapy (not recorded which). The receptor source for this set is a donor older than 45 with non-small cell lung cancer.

CDR3 protein: CAIILTVVNTEAFF. CDR3 DNA sequence: TGTGCCATCATACTGACAGTGGTGAACACTGAAGCTTTCTTT. The chain links TRBV12-3 or TRBV12-4 to TRBJ1-1, with D possibly matching TRBD1 (5 bases). CDR3 length equals 14 residues. V gave up 10 bases and J gave up 0 bases, with 15 bases separating them.

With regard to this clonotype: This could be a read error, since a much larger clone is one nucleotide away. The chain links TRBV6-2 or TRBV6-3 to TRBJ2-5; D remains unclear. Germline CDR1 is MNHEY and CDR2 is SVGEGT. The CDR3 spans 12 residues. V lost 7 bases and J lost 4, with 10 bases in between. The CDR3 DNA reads TGTGCCAGCACCCTGTGGGGAGAGACCCAGTACTTC. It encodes CASTLWGETQYF.

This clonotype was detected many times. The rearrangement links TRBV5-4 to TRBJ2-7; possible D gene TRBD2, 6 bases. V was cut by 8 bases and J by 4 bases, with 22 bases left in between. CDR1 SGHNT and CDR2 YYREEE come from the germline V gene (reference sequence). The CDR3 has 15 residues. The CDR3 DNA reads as TGTGCCAGAGCTCCAGCGGGCCCTTGGGGGTACGAGCAGTACTTC. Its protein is CARAPAGPWGYEQYF. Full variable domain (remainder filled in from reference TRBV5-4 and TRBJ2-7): ETGVTQSPTHLIKTRGQQVTLRCSSQSGHNTVSWYQQALGQGPQFIFQYYREEENGRGNFPPRFSGLQFPNYSSELNVNALELDDSALYLCARAPAGPWGYEQYFGPGTRLTVT.

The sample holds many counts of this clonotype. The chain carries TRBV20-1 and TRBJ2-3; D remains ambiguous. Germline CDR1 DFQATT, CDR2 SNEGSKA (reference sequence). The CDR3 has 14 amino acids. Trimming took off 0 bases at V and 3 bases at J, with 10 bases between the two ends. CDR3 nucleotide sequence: TGCAGTGCTAGAGACCCCGCAAAAACAGATACGCAGTATTTT. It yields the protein CSARDPAKTDTQYF.

CDR3 nucleotide sequence: TGCAGTGCTAGAGATCTTGCGGGACAGTATTCTGAAAAACTGTTTTTT. Its translation: CSARDLAGQYSEKLFF. The rearrangement links TRBV20-1 to TRBJ1-4; TRBD1 agrees at 7 bases. There are 16 residues in the CDR3. Trimming removed 0 bases from V and 7 bases from J; junction bases left unmatched: 11. The germline gives CDR1 DFQATT, CDR2 SNEGSKA (reference sequence).

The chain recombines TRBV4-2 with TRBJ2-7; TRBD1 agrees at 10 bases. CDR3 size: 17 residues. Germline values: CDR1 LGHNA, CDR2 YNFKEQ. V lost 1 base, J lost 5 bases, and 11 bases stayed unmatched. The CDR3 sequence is CASSQVEVVTGGHEQYF. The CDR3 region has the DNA TGTGCCAGCAGCCAAGTAGAAGTGGTGACAGGGGGCCACGAGCAGTACTTC.

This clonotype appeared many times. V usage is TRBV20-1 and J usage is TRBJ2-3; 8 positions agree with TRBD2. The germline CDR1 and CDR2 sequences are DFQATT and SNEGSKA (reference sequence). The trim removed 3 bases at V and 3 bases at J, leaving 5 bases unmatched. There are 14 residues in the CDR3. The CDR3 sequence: CSASQGGRTDTQYF. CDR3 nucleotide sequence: TGCAGTGCTAGCCAGGGCGGGAGGACAGATACGCAGTATTTT.

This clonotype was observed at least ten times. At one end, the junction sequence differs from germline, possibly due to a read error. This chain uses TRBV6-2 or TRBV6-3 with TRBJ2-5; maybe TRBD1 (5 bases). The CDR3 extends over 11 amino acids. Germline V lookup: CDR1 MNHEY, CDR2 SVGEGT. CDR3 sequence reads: CASSYRQQANF. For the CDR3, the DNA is TGTGCCAGCAGTTACCGGCAACAGGCCAACTTC.

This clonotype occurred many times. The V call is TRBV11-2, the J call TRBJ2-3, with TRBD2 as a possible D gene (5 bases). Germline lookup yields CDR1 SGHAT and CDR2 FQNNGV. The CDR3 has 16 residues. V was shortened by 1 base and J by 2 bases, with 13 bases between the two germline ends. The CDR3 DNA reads TGTGCCAGCAGCTTAGGGGCTAGCCGTTACACAGATACGCAGTATTTT. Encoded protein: CASSLGASRYTDTQYF.

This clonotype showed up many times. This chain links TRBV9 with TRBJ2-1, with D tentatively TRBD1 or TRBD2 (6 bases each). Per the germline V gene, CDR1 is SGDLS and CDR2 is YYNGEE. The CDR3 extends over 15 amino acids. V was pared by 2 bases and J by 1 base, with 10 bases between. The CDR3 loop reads CASSVEGGSYNEQFF. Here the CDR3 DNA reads TGTGCCAGCAGCGTGGAAGGGGGGTCCTACAATGAGCAGTTCTTC.

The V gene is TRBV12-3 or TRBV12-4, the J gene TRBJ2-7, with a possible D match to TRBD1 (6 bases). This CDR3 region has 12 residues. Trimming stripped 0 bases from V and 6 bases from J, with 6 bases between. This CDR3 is CASSLAGAEQYF. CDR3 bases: TGTGCCAGCAGTTTAGCGGGGGCCGAGCAGTACTTC.

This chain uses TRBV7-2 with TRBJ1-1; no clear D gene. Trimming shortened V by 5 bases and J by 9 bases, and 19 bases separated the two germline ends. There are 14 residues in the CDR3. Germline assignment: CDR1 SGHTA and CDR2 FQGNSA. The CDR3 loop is CASSPSMVVTQAFF. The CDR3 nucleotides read TGTGCCAGCAGCCCCAGTATGGTTGTAACTCAAGCTTTCTTT.

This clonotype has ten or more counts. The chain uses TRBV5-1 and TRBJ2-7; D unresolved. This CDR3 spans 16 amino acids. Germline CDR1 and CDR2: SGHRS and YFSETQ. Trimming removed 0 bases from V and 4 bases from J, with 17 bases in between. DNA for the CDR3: TGCGCCAGCAGCTTGGGACTGGGTTTACTGGCGTACGAGCAGTACTTC. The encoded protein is CASSLGLGLLAYEQYF.

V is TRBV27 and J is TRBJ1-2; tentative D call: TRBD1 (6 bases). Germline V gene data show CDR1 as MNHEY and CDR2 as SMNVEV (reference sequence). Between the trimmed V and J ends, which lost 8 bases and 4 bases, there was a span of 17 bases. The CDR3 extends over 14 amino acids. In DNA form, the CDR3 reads TGTGCCAGCGGGCGCGGGGGGCAGTTCTATGGCTACACCTTC. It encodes CASGRGGQFYGYTF.

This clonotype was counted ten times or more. The CDR3, as DNA: TGTGCCAGCAGCGTATCGTTCGGGGGCCGGGGTGAAAAACTGTTTTTT. Translation: CASSVSFGGRGEKLFF. This sequence joins TRBV9 and TRBJ1-4; tentatively, D is TRBD1 (6 bases). This CDR3 has 16 residues. The V and J ends lost 1 base and 7 bases respectively, with 17 bases between them. CDR1 and CDR2 from the germline V gene are SGDLS and YYNGEE.

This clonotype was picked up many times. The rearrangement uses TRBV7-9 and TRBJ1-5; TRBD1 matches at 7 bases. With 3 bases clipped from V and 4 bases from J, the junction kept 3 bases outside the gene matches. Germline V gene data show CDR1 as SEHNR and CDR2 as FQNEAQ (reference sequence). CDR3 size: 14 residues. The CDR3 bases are TGTGCCAGCAGCTTTCCGGGACAGAATCAGCCCCAGCATTTT. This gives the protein CASSFPGQNQPQHF.

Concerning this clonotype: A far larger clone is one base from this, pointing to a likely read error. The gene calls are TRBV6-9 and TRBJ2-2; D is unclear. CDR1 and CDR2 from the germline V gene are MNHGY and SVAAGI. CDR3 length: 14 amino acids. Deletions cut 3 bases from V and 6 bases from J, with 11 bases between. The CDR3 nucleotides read TGTGCCAGCAGTTACTACGTTCTGGCCGGGGAGCTGTTTTTT. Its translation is CASSYYVLAGELFF.

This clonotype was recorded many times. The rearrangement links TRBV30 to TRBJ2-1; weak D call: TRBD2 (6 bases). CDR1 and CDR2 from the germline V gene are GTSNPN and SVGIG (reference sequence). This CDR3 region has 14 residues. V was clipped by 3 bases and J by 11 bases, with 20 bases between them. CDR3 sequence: CAWSPTSRRFQQFF. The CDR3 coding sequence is TGTGCCTGGAGCCCGACTAGTCGTCGTTTTCAGCAGTTCTTC.

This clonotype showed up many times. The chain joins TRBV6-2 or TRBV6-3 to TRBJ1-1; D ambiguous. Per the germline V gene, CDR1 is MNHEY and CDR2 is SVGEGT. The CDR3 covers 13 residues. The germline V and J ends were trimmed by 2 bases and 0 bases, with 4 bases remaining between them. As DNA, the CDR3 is TGTGCCAGCAGTTACATCATGAACACTGAAGCTTTCTTT. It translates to CASSYIMNTEAFF.

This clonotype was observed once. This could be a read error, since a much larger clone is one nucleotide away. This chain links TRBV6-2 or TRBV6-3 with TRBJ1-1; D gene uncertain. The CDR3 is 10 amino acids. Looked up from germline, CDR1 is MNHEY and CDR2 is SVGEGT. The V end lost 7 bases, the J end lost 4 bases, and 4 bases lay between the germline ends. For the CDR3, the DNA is TGTGCCAGCATTTTCACTGAAGCTTTCTTT. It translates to CASIFTEAFF.

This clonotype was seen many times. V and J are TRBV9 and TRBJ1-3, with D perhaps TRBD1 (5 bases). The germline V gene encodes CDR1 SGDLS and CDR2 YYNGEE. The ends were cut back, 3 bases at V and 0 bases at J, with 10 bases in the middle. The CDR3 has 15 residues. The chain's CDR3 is CASSEGLSSGNTIYF. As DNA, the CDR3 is TGTGCCAGCAGCGAGGGACTGAGCTCTGGAAACACCATATATTTT. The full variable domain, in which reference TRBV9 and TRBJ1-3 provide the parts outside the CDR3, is DSGVTQTPKHLITATGQRVTLRCSPRSGDLSVYWYQQSLDQGLQFLIQYYNGEERAKGNILERFSAQQFPDLHSELNLSSLELGDSALYFCASSEGLSSGNTIYFGEGSWLTVV.

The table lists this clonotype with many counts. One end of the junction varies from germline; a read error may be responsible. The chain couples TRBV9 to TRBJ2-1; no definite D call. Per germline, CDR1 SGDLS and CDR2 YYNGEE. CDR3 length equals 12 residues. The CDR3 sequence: CASSFSHNEQFF. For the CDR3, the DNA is TGTGCCAGCAGCTTTTCACACAATGAGCAATTCTTC. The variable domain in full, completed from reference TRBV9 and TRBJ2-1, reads DSGVTQTPKHLITATGQRVTLRCSPRSGDLSVYWYQQSLDQGLQFLIQYYNGEERAKGNILERFSAQQFPDLHSELNLSSLELGDSALYFCASSFSHNEQFFGPGTRLTVL.

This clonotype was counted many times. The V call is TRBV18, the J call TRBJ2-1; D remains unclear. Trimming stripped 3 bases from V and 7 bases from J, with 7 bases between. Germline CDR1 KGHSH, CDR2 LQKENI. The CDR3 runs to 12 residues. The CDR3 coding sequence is TGTGCCAGCTCACCGCTCGGGAATGAGCAGTTCTTC. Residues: CASSPLGNEQFF.

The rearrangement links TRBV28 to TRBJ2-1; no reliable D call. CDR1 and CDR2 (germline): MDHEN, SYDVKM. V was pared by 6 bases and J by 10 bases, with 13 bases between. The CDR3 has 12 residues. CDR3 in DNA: TGTGCCAGCAGGCCAAACTCGATGGAGCAGTTCTTC. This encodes CASRPNSMEQFF.

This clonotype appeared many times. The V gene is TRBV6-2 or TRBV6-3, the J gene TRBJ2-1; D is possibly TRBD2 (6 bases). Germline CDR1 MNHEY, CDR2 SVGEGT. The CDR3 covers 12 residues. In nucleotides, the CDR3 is TGTGCTTATGAGGAGGGAGACAATGAGCAGTTCTTC. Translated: CAYEEGDNEQFF.

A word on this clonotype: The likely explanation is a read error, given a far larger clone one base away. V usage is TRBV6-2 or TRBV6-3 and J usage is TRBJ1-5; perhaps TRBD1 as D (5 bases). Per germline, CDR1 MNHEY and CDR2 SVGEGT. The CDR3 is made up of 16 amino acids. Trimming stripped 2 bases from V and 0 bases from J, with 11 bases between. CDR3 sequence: CASSYGVGTSNQPQHF. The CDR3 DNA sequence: TGTGCCAGCAGTTACGGGGTAGGGACTAGCAATCAGCCCCAGCATTTT.

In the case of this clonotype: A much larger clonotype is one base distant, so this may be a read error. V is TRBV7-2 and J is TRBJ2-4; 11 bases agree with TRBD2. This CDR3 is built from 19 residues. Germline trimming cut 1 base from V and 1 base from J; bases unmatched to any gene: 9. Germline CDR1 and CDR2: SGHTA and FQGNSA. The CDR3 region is CASSLGGLAVWGAKNIQYF. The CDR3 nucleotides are TGTGCCAGCAGCTTAGGGGGACTAGCGGTATGGGGTGCCAAAAACATTCAGTACTTC.

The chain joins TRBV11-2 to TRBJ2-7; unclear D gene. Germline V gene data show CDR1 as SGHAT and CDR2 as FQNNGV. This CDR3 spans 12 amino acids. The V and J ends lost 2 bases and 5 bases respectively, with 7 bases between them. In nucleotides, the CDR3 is TGTGCCAGCAGCTTATGGGAACACGAGCAGTACTTC. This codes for CASSLWEHEQYF. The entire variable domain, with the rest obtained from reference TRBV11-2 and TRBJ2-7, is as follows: EAGVAQSPRYKIIEKRQSVAFWCNPISGHATLYWYQQILGQGPKLLIQFQNNGVVDDSQLPKDRFSAERLKGVDSTLKIQPAKLEDSAVYLCASSLWEHEQYFGPGTRLTVT.